Reported below is one T cell receptor beta chain. This sample is part of a study of blood T cell repertoires in COVID-19. Background on the study: There were acute and convalescent COVID-19 samples, and they came from the United States, Italy and Spain. The cDNA or gDNA used as material had been derived from T cells, B-cell-depleted T cells, or PBMCs.

As handled by the study authors: Reference gene primer amplification yielded estimated nucleated cell counts. Profiled with immunoSEQ multiplex PCR; TCRdb holds only in-frame clones, not every one. The V and J calls and clone size were taken over from that table, and D and trimming were inferred from the DNA. The sample has over 100,000 clones; nearly 70% are singletons. V was cut by 6 bases and J by 0 bases, with 15 bases left in between. Germline CDR1 reads SQVTM; CDR2 reads ANQGSEA. This CDR3 comprises 15 residues. The rearrangement links TRBV29-1 to TRBJ1-5; D is undetermined. The TCR originated in a woman aged 65 to 85 with acute or convalescent COVID-19. The source material was peripheral blood. This CDR3 reads CSVSLGSDSNQPQHF. The CDR3 region has the DNA TGCAGCGTCTCACTAGGCAGCGATAGCAATCAGCCCCAGCATTTT.